A selection of T cell receptor beta chains follows, all from one sample in a study of graft-versus-host responses after intestinal transplantation. Produced via immunoSEQ multiplex PCR; TCRdb's table is partial and in-frame only. The sample gives 100,000 or so clones, roughly 91% of which show up once; over 0.15% is in the top ten. Their cognate antigens are unknown. Sample: unstimulated CD4+ T cells sorted from spleen or lymph node cells, taken before transplant. The receptors shown here come from a human donor who was the organ donor for an intestinal transplant. Both conserved end residues are part of each CDR3. The D gene is left open where the match is weak. Clone size appears in some rows only: once, few, many, or a class for an expanded clone.

v_call	clone_size	d_call	j_call	cdr3_nt	cdr3_aa
TRBV5-8	few	-	TRBJ1-3	TGTGCCAGCAGCCTGAGGACAGTACGAAGCTCTGGAAACACCATATATTTT	CASSLRTVRSSGNTIYF
TRBV4-1	-	TRBD1	TRBJ2-7	TGCGCCAGCAGCCAAACCGGGACAGGGGCCCCCGAGCAGTACTTC	CASSQTGTGAPEQYF
TRBV12-5	-	-	TRBJ1-2	TGTGCTAGTGGTAACCCAGGGCGGTGGGGCTACACCTTC	CASGNPGRWGYTF
TRBV6-1	-	-	TRBJ2-7	TGTGCCAGCAGACAGCCCTCCTACGAGCAGTACTTC	CASRQPSYEQYF
TRBV19	-	-	TRBJ2-7	TGTGCCAGTAGTTTCAGGCAGAGCTCCTACGAGCAGTACTTC	CASSFRQSSYEQYF
TRBV19	few	-	TRBJ2-5	TGTGCCAGTAGTGTGAAGACAGGCAGGTCGGAGACCCAGTACTTC	CASSVKTGRSETQYF
TRBV6-1	-	TRBD1	TRBJ1-1	TGTGCCAGCAGTGTGGACAGGGGAACTGAAGCTTTCTTT	CASSVDRGTEAFF
TRBV6-5	-	-	TRBJ1-6	TGTGCCAGCGGTTCAGGGGACGGATCCTATAATTCACCCCTCCACTTT	CASGSGDGSYNSPLHF
TRBV25-1	few	-	TRBJ2-7	TGTGCCAGCAGTGAAATAGCACGATCCTACGAGCAGTACTTC	CASSEIARSYEQYF
TRBV4-1	-	TRBD2	TRBJ2-3	TGCGCCAGCAGCCCGCGGCTAGCGGGGGGGACAGATACGCAGTATTTT	CASSPRLAGGTDTQYF
TRBV12-5	-	-	TRBJ2-1	TGTGCTAGTGGTTTGGTAGGAGTTGGGTACAATGAGCAGTTCTTC	CASGLVGVGYNEQFF
TRBV6-5	-	-	TRBJ1-5	TGTGCCAGCAGTTTTCTCGGTCAGCCCCAGCATTTT	CASSFLGQPQHF
TRBV7-9	-	-	TRBJ1-6	TGTGCCAGCAGCCCAGTTAAGGGGGGGGCGGCTAATTCACCCCTCCACTTT	CASSPVKGGAANSPLHF
TRBV5-4	-	-	TRBJ2-2	TGTGCCAGCAGCTCGACAGCTTTCACCGGGGAGCTGTTTTTT	CASSSTAFTGELFF
TRBV28	once	TRBD1	TRBJ2-5	TGTGCCAGCAGTTTTAAGGACAGGGGAGAGACCCAGTACTTC	CASSFKDRGETQYF
TRBV5-8	-	-	TRBJ1-2	TGTGCCAGCAGCTTAGGGGCAGTCTATGGCTACACCTTC	CASSLGAVYGYTF
TRBV5-1	-	TRBD1	TRBJ2-2	TGCGCCAGCAGCTTGTTAGGCCCCCGGACAGGGGGGATAGGCGGGGAGCTGTTTTTT	CASSLLGPRTGGIGGELFF
TRBV5-4	once	TRBD1	TRBJ2-5	TGTGCCAGCAGCTTGGAGTTGGTGACAGGGCAAGAGACCCAGTACTTC	CASSLELVTGQETQYF
TRBV9	-	TRBD2	TRBJ2-1	TGTGCCAGCAGCGTATCCCTAGCGGCGCTCCGAATCTACAATGAGCAGTTCTTC	CASSVSLAALRIYNEQFF
TRBV12-5	-	TRBD1	TRBJ1-1	TGTGCTAGTGGCCCGGAGAGGAGGGGGCAAGCTTTCTTT	CASGPERRGQAFF
TRBV30	-	TRBD1	TRBJ1-5	TGTGCCTGGAGTAAATGGACAGGGCGGGGGCAGCCCCAGCATTTT	CAWSKWTGRGQPQHF
TRBV30	-	-	TRBJ1-4	TGTGCCTGGAGTGTCGGGGGGGGACGAAAGGAAAAACTGTTTTTT	CAWSVGGGRKEKLFF
TRBV11-2	-	-	TRBJ2-1	TGTGCCAGCAGCTTAGAGGGGGCCCATGAGCAGTTCTTC	CASSLEGAHEQFF
TRBV7-2	-	-	TRBJ1-1	TGTGCCAGCAGTCTGCGGGGCGGCAGGAACACTGAAGCTTTCTTT	CASSLRGGRNTEAFF
TRBV5-4	-	-	TRBJ1-3	TGTGCCAGCAGCACCGGTGCGGGGGTGGGAAACACCATATATTTT	CASSTGAGVGNTIYF
TRBV7-2	-	TRBD2	TRBJ2-2	TGTGCCAGCAGCTCCGGGGGGGGCCGGACCGGGGAGCTGTTTTTT	CASSSGGGRTGELFF
TRBV4-1	once	-	TRBJ2-5	TGCGCCAGCAGCCAAGAAAATGGAGGGAGGGAGACCCAGTACTTC	CASSQENGGRETQYF
TRBV7-9	once	-	TRBJ2-1	TGTGCCAGCAGCCACCAGCGGGAGCAGTTCTTC	CASSHQREQFF
TRBV7-2	-	-	TRBJ1-3	TGTGCCAGCAGCAACTCCATGGGGGCAGGGGGAAACACCATATATTTT	CASSNSMGAGGNTIYF
TRBV7-2	-	TRBD1	TRBJ1-4	TGTGCCAGCAGCTTAGGGACAGGGCTGGGTGAAAAACTGTTTTTT	CASSLGTGLGEKLFF
TRBV2	-	TRBD1	TRBJ2-1	TGTGCCAGCGGACAGGGCGGCAATGAGCAGTTCTTC	CASGQGGNEQFF
TRBV4-1	-	TRBD2	TRBJ2-5	TGCGCCAGCAGCCAAGAACGGGCGGGGGGGCTCGAGACCCAGTACTTC	CASSQERAGGLETQYF
TRBV27	-	TRBD1	TRBJ2-7	TGTGCCAGCGGGGACAGGGGGCGGAACGAGCAGTACTTC	CASGDRGRNEQYF
TRBV9	-	-	TRBJ2-7	TGTGCCAGCAGCGTAGGGACTCTCCCCTACGAGCAGTACTTC	CASSVGTLPYEQYF
TRBV28	-	TRBD1	TRBJ1-2	TGTGCCAGCAGTACTCGCCTGACAGGGTATGGTGGCTACACCTTC	CASSTRLTGYGGYTF
TRBV7-3	-	-	TRBJ2-3	TGTGCCAGCAGCTCCGCGGGGCGCACAGATACGCAGTATTTT	CASSSAGRTDTQYF
TRBV5-1	-	-	TRBJ2-3	TGCGCCAGCAGGGTCAGCGGAGCAGATACGCAGTATTTT	CASRVSGADTQYF
TRBV4-1	-	-	TRBJ2-5	TGCGCCAGCAGCAAAGACCCAGGGGCAGAGACCCAGTACTTC	CASSKDPGAETQYF
TRBV30	-	TRBD1	TRBJ1-1	TGTGCCTGGAGTGTACGGTCGGGACAGGGTTTTTCGTTAGCTTTCTTT	CAWSVRSGQGFSLAFF
TRBV7-9	-	TRBD1	TRBJ1-2	TGTGCCAGCAGCTTGACAGGGGGAGAGAGTGGCTACACCTTC	CASSLTGGESGYTF
TRBV4-3	-	-	TRBJ2-3	TGCGCCAGCAGCCAAGATTCTCGGGATACGCAGTATTTT	CASSQDSRDTQYF
TRBV7-3	-	-	TRBJ2-3	TGTGCCAGCAGCTTCCTAGGAACAGATACGCAGTATTTT	CASSFLGTDTQYF
TRBV5-1	-	TRBD1	TRBJ1-1	TGCGCCAGCAGCTTGGGACAGGGGGCGGTCACTGAAGCTTTCTTT	CASSLGQGAVTEAFF
TRBV9	-	TRBD2	TRBJ2-3	TGTGCCAGCAGCGTTCGCGGGGCGGGGGGGCCTCCAGATACGCAGTATTTT	CASSVRGAGGPPDTQYF
TRBV6-1	-	TRBD2	TRBJ2-7	TGTGCCAGCAGGCAAACCGGGACTAAGACCTACGAGCAGTACTTC	CASRQTGTKTYEQYF